A single sample is the source of the 11 T cell receptor beta chains below, sequenced in a study of blood T cell repertoires in COVID-19. Clones were sequenced by immunoSEQ multiplex PCR, and TCRdb holds only the in-frame ones, with some missing. The sample yields approximately 200,000 clones, roughly three quarters seen once. The sample taken for sequencing was peripheral blood. The receptors shown here come from a woman in her thirties or forties with COVID-19, enrolled during active disease.

V gene TRBV5-1 combines with J gene TRBJ1-3; a weak D match, TRBD1 (5 bases). Deletions cut 4 bases from V and 0 bases from J, with 11 bases between. CDR1 is SGHRS, CDR2 YFSETQ, per germline. The CDR3 totals 15 residues. For the CDR3, the DNA is TGCGCCAGCAGCGCGGGACTGGTCTCTGGAAACACCATATATTTT. Translated, it gives CASSAGLVSGNTIYF. The full variable domain, with the rest looked up from reference TRBV5-1 and TRBJ1-3, is KAGVTQTPRYLIKTRGQQVTLSCSPISGHRSVSWYQQTPGQGLQFLFEYFSETQRNKGNFPGRFSGRQFSNSRSEMNVSTLELGDSALYLCASSAGLVSGNTIYFGEGSWLTVV.

The V gene is TRBV11-1, the J gene TRBJ2-5; no reliable D call. There are 12 residues in the CDR3. The germline CDR1 and CDR2 sequences are SGHAT and FQDESV (reference sequence). V lost 10 bases, J lost 1 base, and 10 bases lay in between. CDR3 DNA: TGTGCCACCAAAACGGGCCAAGAGACCCAGTACTTC. Translation gives CATKTGQETQYF.

The DNA of the CDR3 is TGCGCCAGCAGTGGGCCCCGACAGGCCATCACCGGGGAGCTGTTTTTT. It is translated as CASSGPRQAITGELFF. V usage is TRBV10-1 and J usage is TRBJ2-2, with D possibly TRBD1 on 6 matching bases. The V gene's germline CDR1 is WNHNN and CDR2 SYGVQD (reference sequence). CDR3 size: 16 residues. Trimming pared 4 bases from V and 4 bases from J, leaving 16 bases between.

The chain couples TRBV11-3 to TRBJ2-1; possibly TRBD2 for D (5 bases). This CDR3 has 14 residues. V lost 4 bases, J lost 9 bases, and 16 bases lay in between. The germline V gene encodes CDR1 SGHNT and CDR2 YENEEA. CDR3 nucleotide sequence: TGTGCCAGCAGCTCCCCGTTTACTAGAGGTGAGCAGTTCTTC. Translated: CASSSPFTRGEQFF.

This clone was seen just once. CDR3 nucleotides: TGTGCCAGCAGTACTCTAGCGGGGGCCCTCAATGAGCAGTTCTTC. Protein: CASSTLAGALNEQFF. V and J are TRBV7-3 and TRBJ2-1, with 10 bases fitting TRBD2. The CDR3 has 15 amino acids. Germline CDR1 is SGHTA and CDR2 is FQGTGA. V lost 6 bases and J lost 6; bases outside the gene matches: 8.

This clone showed up just a few times. The rearrangement links TRBV29-1 to TRBJ2-3, with 7 bases fitting TRBD1. From germline, CDR1 is SQVTM and CDR2 ANQGSEA. The CDR3 extends over 12 amino acids. V was clipped by 4 bases and J by 6 bases; unmatched bases: 4. The CDR3, as DNA: TGCAGCGTTGGGGACAGCGGTGATACGCAGTATTTT. Translated, it gives CSVGDSGDTQYF.

V usage is TRBV27 and J usage is TRBJ1-4; TRBD1 might be the D (6 bases). The V end lost 4 bases, the J end lost 7 bases, and 19 bases lay between the germline ends. The CDR3 sequence is 16 residues long. Looked up from germline, CDR1 is MNHEY and CDR2 is SMNVEV (reference sequence). CDR3 sequence reads: CASSSLGPGAVEKLFF. CDR3 bases: TGTGCCAGCAGTTCCCTAGGGCCAGGGGCTGTTGAAAAACTGTTTTTT.

This clone was detected once. This sequence joins TRBV4-2 and TRBJ1-2; 9 bases match TRBD1. Per the germline V gene, CDR1 is LGHNA and CDR2 is YNFKEQ. V lost 0 bases to trimming and J lost 6 bases; unmatched junction nucleotides: 11. CDR3 length: 17 amino acids. The CDR3 here is CASSQEAGTGTGNGYTF. CDR3 nucleotides: TGTGCCAGCAGCCAAGAGGCGGGGACAGGGACTGGTAATGGCTACACCTTC.

The rearrangement joins TRBV4-3 to TRBJ1-6, with 7 bases fitting TRBD1. Germline V gene data show CDR1 as LGHNA and CDR2 as YSLEER. The CDR3 spans 16 residues. Trimming removed 3 bases from V and 5 bases from J; junction bases left unmatched: 7. The CDR3 DNA sequence: TGCGCCAGCAGCCAGGCCGGGACAGCTAATAATTCACCCCTCCACTTT. Its translation is CASSQAGTANNSPLHF.

The rearrangement joins TRBV3-1 (or the pseudogene TRBV3-2) to TRBJ2-7, with D maybe TRBD2 (5 bases). The V end was cut by 4 bases, the J end by 7 bases, with 17 bases between. The CDR3 covers 14 residues. CDR1 and CDR2 from the germline V gene are LGHDT and YNNKEL (reference sequence). CDR3 in DNA: TGTGCCAGCAGCCTCCGAGAGGGTTGGGGAGAGCAGTACTTC. This sequence encodes CASSLREGWGEQYF.

The rearrangement links TRBV18 to TRBJ2-5; TRBD2 agrees at 7 bases. V lost 3 bases to trimming and J lost 3 bases; unmatched junction nucleotides: 1. Germline V gene data show CDR1 as KGHSH and CDR2 as LQKENI. CDR3 length: 13 residues. CDR3 in DNA: TGTGCCAGCTCACCTGGACTAGAAGAGACCCAGTACTTC. It codes for CASSPGLEETQYF.